The next 4 T cell receptor beta chains were all read from a single sample in a study of blood T cell repertoires in COVID-19 (dated by TCRdb to the early 2020s). Library preparation used the immunoSEQ multiplex PCR assay. TCRdb obtained this table from immuneACCESS and retained in-frame rearrangements with V and J assigned. These tables miss some clones; where compared with another copy, unresolved V genes account for less than half of the shortfall, and the remainder is unexplained. For this sample there are tens of thousands of clones; approximately 80% appear just once. The ten most abundant clones make up approximately 12% of the sample. Sequenced: peripheral blood. The receptors stem from a human donor in a cohort sampled during active COVID-19.

The chain links TRBV24-1 to TRBJ2-1; 11 bases match TRBD2. The CDR3 loop spans 17 amino acids. CDR1 KGHDR and CDR2 SFDVKD come from the germline V gene. J lost 1 base, V lost 3 bases, and 4 bases had no gene match. CDR3 region: CATSDGRLAGSYNEQFF. The DNA of the CDR3 is TGTGCCACCAGTGATGGAAGACTAGCGGGATCCTACAATGAGCAGTTCTTC.

This clone was seen a handful of times. J is TRBJ1-5 and V is TRBV28, with TRBD1 matching over 7 bases. The ends lost 11 bases at V and 0 bases at J; junction bases unmatched: 1. CDR3 size: 12 residues. In germline, CDR1 is MDHEN, CDR2 SYDVKM. Here the CDR3 DNA reads TGTGCCGGACAGGATAGCAATCAGCCCCAGCATTTT. Translation gives CAGQDSNQPQHF.

The V call is TRBV4-3, the J call TRBJ1-1; 8 bases fit TRBD1. J lost 1 base, V lost 0 bases, and 13 bases had no gene match. Germline V gene lookup returns CDR1 LGHNA and CDR2 YSLEER. This CDR3 has 19 amino acids. The CDR3 nucleotides are TGCGCCAGCAGCCAAGATGTCAGCAGGGGGCTTCGTACGAACACTGAAGCTTTCTTT. Amino acid sequence: CASSQDVSRGLRTNTEAFF.

The chain combines TRBV30 with TRBJ2-3, with D possibly TRBD2 on 5 matching bases. The CDR3 is 13 amino acids. In germline, CDR1 is GTSNPN, CDR2 SVGIG (reference sequence). The chain's CDR3 is CALDRESTDTQYF. The CDR3 DNA reads TGTGCACTAGACCGGGAAAGCACAGATACGCAGTATTTT.